This T cell receptor (beta chain) was sequenced in a study of blood T cell repertoires in COVID-19. CDR1 and CDR2 (germline): MNHEY, SVGAGI. V lost 7 bases, J lost 9 bases, and 11 bases stayed unmatched. This CDR3 has 15 amino acids. Sequencing was performed with immunoSEQ multiplex PCR; in TCRdb, only in-frame clones are kept and a portion is missing. The table has about 89,000 clones, around 88% seen once. This clone was picked up a small number of times. Material: peripheral blood. V is TRBV6-5 and J is TRBJ2-1, with 11 nucleotides matching TRBD2. The sequence derives from a man aged 60-69 years with acute or convalescent COVID-19. The CDR3 loop is CASTITSGGVGEQFF. In DNA form, the CDR3 reads TGTGCCAGCACCATTACTAGCGGGGGAGTTGGTGAGCAGTTCTTC.